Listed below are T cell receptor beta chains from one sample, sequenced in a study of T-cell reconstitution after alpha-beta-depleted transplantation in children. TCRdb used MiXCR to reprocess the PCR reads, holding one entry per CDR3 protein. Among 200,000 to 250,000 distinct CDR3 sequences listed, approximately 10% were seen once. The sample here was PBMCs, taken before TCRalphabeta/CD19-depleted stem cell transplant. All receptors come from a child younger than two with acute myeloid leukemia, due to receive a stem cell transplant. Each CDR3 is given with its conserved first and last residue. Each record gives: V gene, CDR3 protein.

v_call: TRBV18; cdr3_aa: CASSPTGAGIDNSPLHF
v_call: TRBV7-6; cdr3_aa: CASSLTSNEQFF
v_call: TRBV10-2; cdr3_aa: CASSAEGGPYNEQFF
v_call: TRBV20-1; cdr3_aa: CSARESLAGKSEQYF
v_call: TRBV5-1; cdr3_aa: CASSFSLSGNTIYF
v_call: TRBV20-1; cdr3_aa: CSARPWEETQYF
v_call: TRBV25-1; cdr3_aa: CASSSGGSSYNEQFF
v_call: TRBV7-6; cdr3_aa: CASSLGTGNTEAFF
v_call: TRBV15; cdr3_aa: CATRPLGESSNEQFF
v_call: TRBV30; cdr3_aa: CAWLDRGYTGELFF
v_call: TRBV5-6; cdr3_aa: CASSSPGQWAHNEQFF
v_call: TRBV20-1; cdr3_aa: CSAPPTTVGTQYF
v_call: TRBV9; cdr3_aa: CASSASGTGHSGTQYF
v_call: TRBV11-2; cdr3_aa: CASSPNRETQYF
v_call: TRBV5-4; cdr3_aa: CASSLGPGQAFRGELFF
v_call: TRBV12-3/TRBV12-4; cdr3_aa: CASSLSERPQETQYF
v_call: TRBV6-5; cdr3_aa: CASSYRTDSNQPQHF
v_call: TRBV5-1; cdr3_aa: CASSLVGRLEETQYF
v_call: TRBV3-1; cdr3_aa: CASSPVRLARQETQYF
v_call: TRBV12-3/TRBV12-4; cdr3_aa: CASSLKTGVVGYTF
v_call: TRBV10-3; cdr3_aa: CAISDPGQSTIYF
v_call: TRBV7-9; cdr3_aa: CASSLVAYEQYF
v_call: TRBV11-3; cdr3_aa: CASSLEFSGRDEQFF
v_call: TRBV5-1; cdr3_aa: CASSKVRTSTEAFF